This entry features one T cell receptor (beta chain) sequence. CDR1 and CDR2 (germline): MNHEY, SVGAGI. The CDR3 spans 14 residues. The V gene end was trimmed by 4 bases and the J gene end by 5 bases; junction bases not matched to a gene: 7. The entry originates in a study of cytotoxic CD8 clonotypes in ibrutinib-treated CLL. This table comes from immunoSEQ multiplex PCR, and its TCRdb copy is limited to in-frame clones, with some not included. In the table there are about 160,000 clones, more than 75% of which are singletons. The receptor was isolated from a human donor with chronic lymphocytic leukemia. Sequencing used PBMCs, obtained after 12 months of ibrutinib treatment. The V call is TRBV6-5, the J call TRBJ1-1; 7 positions agree with TRBD1. The CDR3 is CASSFRRGLTEAFF. The CDR3 DNA reads TGTGCCAGCAGTTTTAGGAGGGGGCTAACTGAAGCTTTCTTT.